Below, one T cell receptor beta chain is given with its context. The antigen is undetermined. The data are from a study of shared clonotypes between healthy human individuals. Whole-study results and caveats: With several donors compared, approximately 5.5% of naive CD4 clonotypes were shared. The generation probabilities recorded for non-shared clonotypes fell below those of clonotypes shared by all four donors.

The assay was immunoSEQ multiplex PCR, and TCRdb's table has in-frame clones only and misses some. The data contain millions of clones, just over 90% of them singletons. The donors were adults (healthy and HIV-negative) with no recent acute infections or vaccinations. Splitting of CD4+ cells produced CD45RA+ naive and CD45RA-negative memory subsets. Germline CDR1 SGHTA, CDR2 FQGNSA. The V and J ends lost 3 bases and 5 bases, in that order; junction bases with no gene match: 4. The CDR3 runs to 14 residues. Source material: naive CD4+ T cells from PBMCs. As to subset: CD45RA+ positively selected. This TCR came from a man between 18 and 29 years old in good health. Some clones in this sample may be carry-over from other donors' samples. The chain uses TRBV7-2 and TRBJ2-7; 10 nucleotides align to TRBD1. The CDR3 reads CASSLTGGLHEQYF. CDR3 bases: TGTGCCAGCAGCTTGACAGGGGGCCTCCACGAGCAGTACTTC.